This T cell receptor (beta chain) derives from a study of T cells in Graves' hyperthyroidism and ophthalmopathy. No ophthalmopathy progression within 18 months constituted stable Graves' hyperthyroidism. Among the patients, aged 18 to 65, hyperthyroidism was newly diagnosed and had lasted under 2 months. This CDR3 comprises 9 residues. V was clipped by 11 bases and J by 7 bases, with 8 bases between them. Germline lookup yields CDR1 LNHDA and CDR2 SQIVND (reference sequence). RNA transcripts yielded amplified TCR beta CDR3 regions. An initial round of RT-PCR targeting the TCR CDR3 relied on the HTBI primer set. One entry per CDR3 protein results from TCRdb running MiXCR on the multiplex PCR reads. Of 80,000 to 100,000 distinct CDR3 sequences listed, about 37% were seen once; the top ten hold roughly 10%. Remarks on this clonotype: What it binds is not known.

Study-level results: In simple terms, a model built on 13 V-J features told ophthalmopathy apart from stable hyperthyroidism. Most thyroid clonotypes with frequency above 0.001 were detected in blood.

Material: peripheral blood or thyroid tissue (not recorded which). The clonotype originates from a woman younger than 45 with Graves' hyperthyroidism. This chain joins TRBV19 and TRBJ1-1; D not certain. The CDR3 nucleotides read TGTGCCTCCACGGGTGAAGCTTTCTTT. This gives the protein CASTGEAFF.